The T cell receptor (beta chain) under discussion was sequenced for a study of blood T cell repertoires in COVID-19. For the study at large: Donors in the United States, Italy and Spain gave samples during acute or convalescent COVID-19. T cells, B-cell-depleted T cells, or PBMCs supplied cDNA or gDNA.

TCRdb's copy holds only in-frame clones and misses some; the assay was immunoSEQ multiplex PCR. This table holds more than 110,000 clones, 86% found once. In germline, CDR1 is MNHEY, CDR2 SVGAGI. This CDR3 spans 12 amino acids. V was clipped by 5 bases and J by 8 bases, with 9 bases between them. Those enrolled, adults aged roughly 18 to 90 years, came from around 25 US areas. Symptom resolution, clearance, or two negative PCRs marked the recovered donors of Cohort 3. This clone has only a few counts. This chain uses TRBV6-5 with TRBJ1-4, with a weak D call TRBD1 (6 bases). The sequenced material came from PBMCs or T cells enriched from blood (not recorded which). The receptor comes from a man aged 50 or older who had recovered from COVID-19. The CDR3 protein is CASSRDMEKLFF. The CDR3, as DNA: TGTGCCAGCAGTAGGGACATGGAAAAACTGTTTTTT.